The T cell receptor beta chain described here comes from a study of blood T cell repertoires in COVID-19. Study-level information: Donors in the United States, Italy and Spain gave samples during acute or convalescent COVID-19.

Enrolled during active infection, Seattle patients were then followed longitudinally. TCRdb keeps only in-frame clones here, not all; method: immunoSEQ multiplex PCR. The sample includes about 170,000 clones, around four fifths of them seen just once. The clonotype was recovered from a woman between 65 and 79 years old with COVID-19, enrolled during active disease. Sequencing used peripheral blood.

CDR3 loop: CASSQSRGQYHGYTF. CDR3 bases: TGTGCCAGCAGCCAATCAAGGGGGCAGTACCATGGCTACACCTTC. The J gene is TRBJ1-2, the V gene TRBV16, with 7 bases that match TRBD1. The germline V gene encodes CDR1 KGHSY and CDR2 FQNENV. CDR3 length: 15 amino acids. Germline trimming cut 0 bases from V and 6 bases from J; bases unmatched to any gene: 7.